The present T cell receptor beta chain was sequenced within a study of T cells after yellow fever vaccination. Study-wide background: Fractions low in cell number were prepared with SMART-Seq v4 Ultra Low Input. Notes on the study in general: The booster response re-showed most primary clones: 95% to 96% CD4, approximately 90% CD8.

TCRdb redid the calling of the 5' RACE reads with MiXCR, one entry per CDR3 protein. The sample gives hundreds of thousands of distinct CDR3 sequences, roughly 8.7% of which show up once; 18% is in the top ten. A word on this clonotype: The antigen is unknown.

CDR3 size: 14 residues. Trimming cost V 2 bases and J 2 bases, with 9 bases left between them. Looked up from germline, CDR1 is LNHDA and CDR2 is SQIVND (reference sequence). The chain uses TRBV19 and TRBJ2-5; D uncertain. Sequenced material: PBMCs, taken on the day of the first yellow fever vaccination. This receptor was identified in a man between 18 and 29 years old who received the YFV17D yellow fever vaccine. DNA for the CDR3: TGTGCCAGTAGTATAAAGCTTCTACAAGAGACCCAGTACTTC. Protein product: CASSIKLLQETQYF.